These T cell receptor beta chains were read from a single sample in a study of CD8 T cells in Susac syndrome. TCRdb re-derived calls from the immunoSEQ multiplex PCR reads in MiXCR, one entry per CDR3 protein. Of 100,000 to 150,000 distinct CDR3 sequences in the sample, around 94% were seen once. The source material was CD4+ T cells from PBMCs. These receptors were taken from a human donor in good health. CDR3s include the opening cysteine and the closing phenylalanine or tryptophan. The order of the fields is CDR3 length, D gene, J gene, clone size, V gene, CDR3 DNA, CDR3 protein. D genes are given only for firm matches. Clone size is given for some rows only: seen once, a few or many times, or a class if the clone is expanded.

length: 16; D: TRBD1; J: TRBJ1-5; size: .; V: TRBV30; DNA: TGTGCCTGGAGTCCCACAGGGGAGGGGACGGATCAGCCCCAGCATTTT; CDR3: CAWSPTGEGTDQPQHF
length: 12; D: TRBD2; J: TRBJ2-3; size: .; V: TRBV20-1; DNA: TGCAGTGCCCCTAGCGGGCGAGATACGCAGTATTTT; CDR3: CSAPSGRDTQYF
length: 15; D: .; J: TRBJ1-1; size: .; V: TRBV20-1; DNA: TGCAGTGCTAGAGATGCGGCGGTTTTTGGTACTGAAGCTTTCTTT; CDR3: CSARDAAVFGTEAFF
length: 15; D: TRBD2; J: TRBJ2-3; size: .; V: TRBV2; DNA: TGTGCCACTTCGCGGGAGGGTAGTTGGACAGATACGCAGTATTTT; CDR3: CATSREGSWTDTQYF
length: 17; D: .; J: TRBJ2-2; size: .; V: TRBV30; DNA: TGTGCCTGGAGTGTACGGGTAGGGGGAGGTTCTTCGGGGGAGCTGTTTTTT; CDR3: CAWSVRVGGGSSGELFF
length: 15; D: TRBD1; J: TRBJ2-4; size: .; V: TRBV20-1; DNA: TGCAGTGCTAGACGTCGGACAGGGGGCAAAAACATTCAGTACTTC; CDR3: CSARRRTGGKNIQYF
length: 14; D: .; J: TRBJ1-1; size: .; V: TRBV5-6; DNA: TGTGCCAGCAGCGGAAGATACAGGAACACTGAAGCTTTCTTT; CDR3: CASSGRYRNTEAFF
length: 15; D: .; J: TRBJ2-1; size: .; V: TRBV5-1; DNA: TGCGCCAGCAGACAAGCCCCCAGCTCCTACAATGAGCAGTTCTTC; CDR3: CASRQAPSSYNEQFF
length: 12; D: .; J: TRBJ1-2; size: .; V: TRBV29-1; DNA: TGCAGCGTTGACCCGGGAGTAGATGGCTACACCTTC; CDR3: CSVDPGVDGYTF
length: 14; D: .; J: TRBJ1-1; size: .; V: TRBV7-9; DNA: TGTGCCAGCAGCTTAAGTTCAGGGACTGGTGAAGCTTTCTTT; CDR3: CASSLSSGTGEAFF
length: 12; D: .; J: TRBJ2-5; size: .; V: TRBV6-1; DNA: TGTGCCAGCAGACATTCCGCCGAGACCCAGTACTTC; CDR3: CASRHSAETQYF
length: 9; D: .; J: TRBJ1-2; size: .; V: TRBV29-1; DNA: TGCAGCGTTGAATCGCCGCCGACCTTC; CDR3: CSVESPPTF
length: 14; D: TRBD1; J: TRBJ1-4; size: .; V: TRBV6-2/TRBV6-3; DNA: TGTGCCAGCAGTTTATACAGGGGTGGCGAAAAACTGTTTTTT; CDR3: CASSLYRGGEKLFF
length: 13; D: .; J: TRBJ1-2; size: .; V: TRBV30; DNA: TGTGCCTGGACGGGCCGACTTGGCTATGGCTACACCTTC; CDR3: CAWTGRLGYGYTF
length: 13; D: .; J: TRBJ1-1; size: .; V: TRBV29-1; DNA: TGCAGCGTTGAAGGGACCGCGGGGACTGAAGCTTTCTTT; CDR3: CSVEGTAGTEAFF
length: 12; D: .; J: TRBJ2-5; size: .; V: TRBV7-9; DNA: TGTGCCAGCAGCTTCGGGTTAGAGACCCAGTACTTC; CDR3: CASSFGLETQYF
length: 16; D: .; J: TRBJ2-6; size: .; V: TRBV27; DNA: TGTGCCAGCAGCTTCTTGCGGAACTCTGGGGCCAACGTCCTGACTTTC; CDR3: CASSFLRNSGANVLTF
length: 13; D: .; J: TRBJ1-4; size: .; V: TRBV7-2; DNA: TGTGCCAGCAGCTCAGGGACCCGGGAAAAACTGTTTTTT; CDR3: CASSSGTREKLFF
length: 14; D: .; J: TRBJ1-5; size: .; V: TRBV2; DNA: TGTGCCAGCAGTGAAAACAGGGAGGATCAGCCCCAGCATTTT; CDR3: CASSENREDQPQHF
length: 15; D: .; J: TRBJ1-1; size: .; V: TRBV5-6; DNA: TGTGCCAGCAGACCGGGCGAAATTTGGAACACTGAAGCTTTCTTT; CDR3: CASRPGEIWNTEAFF
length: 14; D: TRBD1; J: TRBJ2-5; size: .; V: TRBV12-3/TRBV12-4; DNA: TGTGCCAGCAGCCAAGGACAGGGGTTAGAGACCCAGTACTTC; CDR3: CASSQGQGLETQYF
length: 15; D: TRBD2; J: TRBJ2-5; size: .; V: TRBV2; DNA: TGTGCCAGCAGGCGCGGGGGGGAGACTTTAGAGACCCAGTACTTC; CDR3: CASRRGGETLETQYF
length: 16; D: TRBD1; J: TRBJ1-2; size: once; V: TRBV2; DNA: TGTGCCAGCAGGGACGCCGGGACAGGCCGACCCTATGGCTACACCTTC; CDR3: CASRDAGTGRPYGYTF
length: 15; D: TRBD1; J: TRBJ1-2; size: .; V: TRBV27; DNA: TGTGCCAGCAGTTTATGGGCACAGGGGGCCTATGGCTACACCTTC; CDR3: CASSLWAQGAYGYTF
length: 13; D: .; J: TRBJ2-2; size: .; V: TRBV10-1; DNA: TGCGCCAGCAGGCCGTCAGGCTCCGGGGAGCTGTTTTTT; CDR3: CASRPSGSGELFF
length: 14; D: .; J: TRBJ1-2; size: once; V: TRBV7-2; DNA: TGTGCCAGCAGCCACGGACAGCGGGCGAATGGCTACACCTTC; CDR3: CASSHGQRANGYTF
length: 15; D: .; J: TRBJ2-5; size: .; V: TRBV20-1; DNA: TGCAGTGCCTCTAACCCACGGACAGACGTAGAGACCCAGTACTTC; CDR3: CSASNPRTDVETQYF
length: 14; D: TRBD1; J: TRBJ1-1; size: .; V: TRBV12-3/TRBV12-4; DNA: TGTGCCAGCAGTTGGAAGGGGGCGGGCACTGAAGCTTTCTTT; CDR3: CASSWKGAGTEAFF
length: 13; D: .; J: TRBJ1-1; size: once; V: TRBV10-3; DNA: TGTGCCAACACCGCGGGACTGAACACTGAAGCTTTCTTT; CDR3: CANTAGLNTEAFF
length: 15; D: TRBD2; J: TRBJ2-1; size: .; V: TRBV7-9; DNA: TGTGCCAGCAGATTAAGCGGGAGGACCTACAATGAGCAGTTCTTC; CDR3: CASRLSGRTYNEQFF
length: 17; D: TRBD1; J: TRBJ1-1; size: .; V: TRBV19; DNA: TGTGCCAGTAGTAGGGACAGGGCTCGGGTTGAGAGCACTGAAGCTTTCTTT; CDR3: CASSRDRARVESTEAFF
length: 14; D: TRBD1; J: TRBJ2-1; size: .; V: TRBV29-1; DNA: TGCAGCGCCCCGTATAGGGGACAGCAAAGGGGGCAGTTCTTC; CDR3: CSAPYRGQQRGQFF
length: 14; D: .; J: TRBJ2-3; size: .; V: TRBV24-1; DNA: TGTGCCACCAGTGATTCGGGAAACACAGATACGCAGTATTTT; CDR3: CATSDSGNTDTQYF
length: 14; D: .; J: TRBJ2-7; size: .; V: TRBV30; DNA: TGTGCCTGGAGTCCGGGACTCGGGACATTGGAGCAGTACTTC; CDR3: CAWSPGLGTLEQYF
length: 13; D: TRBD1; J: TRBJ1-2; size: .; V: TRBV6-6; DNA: TGTGCCAGCAGTTGGACAGGGGCGAAAGGCTACACCTTC; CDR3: CASSWTGAKGYTF
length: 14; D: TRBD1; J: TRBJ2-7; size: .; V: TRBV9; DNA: TGTGCCAGCAGCGACAGGGACAGGGAATACGAGCAGTACTTC; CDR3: CASSDRDREYEQYF
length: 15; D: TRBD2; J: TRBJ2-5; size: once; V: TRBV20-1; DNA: TGCAGTGTTCCTACCAAACTAGCGGATGACGGGACCCAGTACTTC; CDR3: CSVPTKLADDGTQYF